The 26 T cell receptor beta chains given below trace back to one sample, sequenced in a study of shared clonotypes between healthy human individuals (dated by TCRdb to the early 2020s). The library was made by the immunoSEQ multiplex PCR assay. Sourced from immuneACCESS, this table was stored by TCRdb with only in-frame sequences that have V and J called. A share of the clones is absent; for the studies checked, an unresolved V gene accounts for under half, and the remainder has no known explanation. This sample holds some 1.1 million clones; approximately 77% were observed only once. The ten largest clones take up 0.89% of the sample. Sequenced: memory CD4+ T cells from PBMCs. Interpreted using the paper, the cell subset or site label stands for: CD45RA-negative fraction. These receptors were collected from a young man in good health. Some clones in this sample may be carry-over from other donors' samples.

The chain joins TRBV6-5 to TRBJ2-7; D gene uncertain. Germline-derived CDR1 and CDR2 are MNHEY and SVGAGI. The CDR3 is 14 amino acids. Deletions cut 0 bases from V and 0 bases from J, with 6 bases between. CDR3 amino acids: CASSYSMRSYEQYF. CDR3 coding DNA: TGTGCCAGCAGTTACTCGATGCGCTCCTACGAGCAGTACTTC.

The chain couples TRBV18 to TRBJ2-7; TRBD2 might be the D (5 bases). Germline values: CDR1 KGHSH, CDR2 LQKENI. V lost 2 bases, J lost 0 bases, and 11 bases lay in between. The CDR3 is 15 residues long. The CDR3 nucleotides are TGTGCCAGCTCACCAGGAGCGGCATACTCCTACGAGCAGTACTTC. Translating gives CASSPGAAYSYEQYF.

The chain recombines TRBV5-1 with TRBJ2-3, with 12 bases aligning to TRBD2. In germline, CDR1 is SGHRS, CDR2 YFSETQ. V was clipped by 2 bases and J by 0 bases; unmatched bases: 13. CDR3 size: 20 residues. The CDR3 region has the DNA TGCGCCAGCAGCTTTAGGGGACTAGCGGGTGCAGAACCTAGCACAGATACGCAGTATTTT. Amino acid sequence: CASSFRGLAGAEPSTDTQYF.

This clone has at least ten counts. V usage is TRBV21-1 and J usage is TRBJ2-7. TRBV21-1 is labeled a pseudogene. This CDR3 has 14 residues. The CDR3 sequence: CASSPQKWIREQYF. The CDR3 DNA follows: TGTGCCAGCAGCCCCCAGAAGTGGATTCGGGAGCAGTACTTC.

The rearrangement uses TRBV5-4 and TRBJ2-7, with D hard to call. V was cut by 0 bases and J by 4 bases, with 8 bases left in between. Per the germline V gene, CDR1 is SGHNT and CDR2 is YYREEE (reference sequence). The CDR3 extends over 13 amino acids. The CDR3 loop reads CASSLESGYEQYF. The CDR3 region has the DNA TGTGCCAGCAGCTTGGAATCTGGTTACGAGCAGTACTTC.

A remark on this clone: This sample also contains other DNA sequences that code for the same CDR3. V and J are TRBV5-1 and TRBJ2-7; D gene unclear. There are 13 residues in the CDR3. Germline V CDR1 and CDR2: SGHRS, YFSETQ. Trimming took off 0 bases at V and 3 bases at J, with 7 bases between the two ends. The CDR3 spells CASSLEGGYEQYF. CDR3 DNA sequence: TGCGCCAGCAGCTTGGAAGGTGGCTACGAGCAGTACTTC.

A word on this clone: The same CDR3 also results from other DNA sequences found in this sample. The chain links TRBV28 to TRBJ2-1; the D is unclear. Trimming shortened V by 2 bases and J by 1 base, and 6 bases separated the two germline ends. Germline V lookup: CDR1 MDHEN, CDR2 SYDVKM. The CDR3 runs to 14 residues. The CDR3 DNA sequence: TGTGCCAGCAGTTTAACCGGTTCCTACAATGAGCAGTTCTTC. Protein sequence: CASSLTGSYNEQFF.

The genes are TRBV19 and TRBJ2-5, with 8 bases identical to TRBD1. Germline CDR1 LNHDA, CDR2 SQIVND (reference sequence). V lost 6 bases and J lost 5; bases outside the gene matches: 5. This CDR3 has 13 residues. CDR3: CASSSRDRETQYF. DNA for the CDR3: TGTGCCAGTAGCTCGCGGGACAGGGAGACCCAGTACTTC.

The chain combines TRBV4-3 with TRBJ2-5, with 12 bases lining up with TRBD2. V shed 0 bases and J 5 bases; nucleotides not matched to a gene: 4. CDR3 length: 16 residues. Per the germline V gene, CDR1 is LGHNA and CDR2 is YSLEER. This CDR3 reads CASSQEGLAGGETQYF. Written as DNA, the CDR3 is TGCGCCAGCAGCCAAGAAGGCCTAGCGGGAGGGGAGACCCAGTACTTC.

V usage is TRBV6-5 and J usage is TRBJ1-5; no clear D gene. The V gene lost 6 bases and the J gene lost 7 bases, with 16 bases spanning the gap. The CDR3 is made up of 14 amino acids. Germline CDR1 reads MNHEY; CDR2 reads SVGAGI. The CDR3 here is CASRTGPNNQPQHF. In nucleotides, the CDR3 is TGTGCCAGCAGAACCGGGCCAAACAACCAGCCCCAGCATTTT.

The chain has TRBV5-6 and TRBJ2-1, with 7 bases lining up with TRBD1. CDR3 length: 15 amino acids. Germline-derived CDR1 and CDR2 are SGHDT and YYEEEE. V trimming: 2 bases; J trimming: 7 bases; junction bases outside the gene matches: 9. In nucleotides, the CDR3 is TGTGCCAGCAGCTTTTTGGTAGGGGGCGGTAATGAGCAGTTCTTC. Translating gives CASSFLVGGGNEQFF.

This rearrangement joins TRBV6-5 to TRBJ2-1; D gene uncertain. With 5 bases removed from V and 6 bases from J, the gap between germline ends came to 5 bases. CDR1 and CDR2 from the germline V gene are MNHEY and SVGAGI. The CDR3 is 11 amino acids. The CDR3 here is CASSTSNEQFF. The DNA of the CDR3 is TGTGCCAGCAGTACCAGCAATGAGCAGTTCTTC.

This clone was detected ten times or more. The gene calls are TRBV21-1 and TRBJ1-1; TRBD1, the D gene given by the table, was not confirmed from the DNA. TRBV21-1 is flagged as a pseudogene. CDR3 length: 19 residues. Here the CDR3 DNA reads TGTGCCAGCAGGAGGGACAGGGGGAGGAATACTCCTCCGATAACTGAAGCTTTCTTT. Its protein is CASRRDRGRNTPPITEAFF.

The DNA for the CDR3 is TGTGCCAGCGGAGGGAGATGGGGCTACACCTTC. Residues: CASGGRWGYTF. V and J are TRBV2 and TRBJ1-2, with D unresolved. The CDR3 consists of 11 residues. V lost 8 bases to trimming and J lost 8 bases, with 12 bases between them. From germline, CDR1 is SNHLY and CDR2 FYNNEI.

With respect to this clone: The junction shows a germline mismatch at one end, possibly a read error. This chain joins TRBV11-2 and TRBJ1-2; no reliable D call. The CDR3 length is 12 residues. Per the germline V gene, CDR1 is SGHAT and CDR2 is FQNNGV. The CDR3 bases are TGTGCCAGCAGCTTAGAAGGACGGCGGGTAGCCTTC. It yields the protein CASSLEGRRVAF.

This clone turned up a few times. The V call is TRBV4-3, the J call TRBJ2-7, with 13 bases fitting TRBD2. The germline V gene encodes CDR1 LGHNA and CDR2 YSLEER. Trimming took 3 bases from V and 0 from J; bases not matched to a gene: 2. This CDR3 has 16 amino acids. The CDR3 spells CASSQRTSGSSYEQYF. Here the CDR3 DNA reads TGCGCCAGCAGCCAGAGGACTAGCGGGAGCTCCTACGAGCAGTACTTC.

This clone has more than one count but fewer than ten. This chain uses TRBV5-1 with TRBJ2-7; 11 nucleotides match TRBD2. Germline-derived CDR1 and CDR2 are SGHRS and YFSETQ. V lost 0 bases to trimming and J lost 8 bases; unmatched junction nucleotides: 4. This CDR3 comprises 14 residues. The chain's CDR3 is CASSLGTSGSQQYF. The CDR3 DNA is TGCGCCAGCAGCTTGGGCACTAGCGGGAGTCAGCAGTACTTC.

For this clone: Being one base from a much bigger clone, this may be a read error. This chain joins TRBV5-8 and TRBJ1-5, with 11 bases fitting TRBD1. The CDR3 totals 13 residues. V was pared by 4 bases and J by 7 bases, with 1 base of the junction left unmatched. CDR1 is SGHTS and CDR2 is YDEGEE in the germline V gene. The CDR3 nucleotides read TGTGCCAGCAGCGGGACAGGGGGACAGCCCCAGCATTTT. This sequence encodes CASSGTGGQPQHF.

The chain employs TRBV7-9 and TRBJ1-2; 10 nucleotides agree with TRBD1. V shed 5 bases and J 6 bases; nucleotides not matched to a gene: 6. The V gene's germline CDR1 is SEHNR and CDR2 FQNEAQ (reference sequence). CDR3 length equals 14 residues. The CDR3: CASSNPGQGNGYTF. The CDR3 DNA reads TGTGCCAGCAGCAACCCGGGACAGGGGAATGGCTACACCTTC.

The CDR3 region is CASTIETQYF. CDR3 DNA: TGTGCCAGCACGATAGAGACCCAGTACTTC. This rearrangement joins TRBV2 to TRBJ2-5, with D unresolved. Germline V gene data show CDR1 as SNHLY and CDR2 as FYNNEI. The CDR3 totals 10 residues. With 7 bases removed from V and 4 bases from J, the gap between germline ends came to 4 bases.

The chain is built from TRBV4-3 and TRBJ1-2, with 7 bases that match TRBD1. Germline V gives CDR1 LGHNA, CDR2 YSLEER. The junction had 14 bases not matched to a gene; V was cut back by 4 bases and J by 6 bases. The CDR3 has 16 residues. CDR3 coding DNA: TGCGCCAGCAGCCGACCCTCGCAGACAGGGAGCCATGGCTACACCTTC. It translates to CASSRPSQTGSHGYTF.

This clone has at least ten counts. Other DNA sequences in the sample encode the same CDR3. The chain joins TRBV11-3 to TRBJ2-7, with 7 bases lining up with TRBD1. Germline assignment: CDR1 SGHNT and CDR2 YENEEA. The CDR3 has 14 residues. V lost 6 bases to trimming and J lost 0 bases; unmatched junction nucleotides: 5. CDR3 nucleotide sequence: TGTGCCAGCAGTCCAGGGGGAAGCTCCTACGAGCAGTACTTC. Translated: CASSPGGSSYEQYF. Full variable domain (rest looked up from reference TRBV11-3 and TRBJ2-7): EAGVVQSPRYKIIEKKQPVAFWCNPISGHNTLYWYLQNLGQGPELLIRYENEEAVDDSQLPKDRFSAERLKGVDSTLKIQPAELGDSAVYLCASSPGGSSYEQYFGPGTRLTVT.

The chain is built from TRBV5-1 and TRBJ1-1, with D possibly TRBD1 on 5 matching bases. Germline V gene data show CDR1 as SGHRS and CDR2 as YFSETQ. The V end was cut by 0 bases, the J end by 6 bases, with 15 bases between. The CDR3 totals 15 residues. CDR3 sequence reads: CASSLDEGRVAEAFF. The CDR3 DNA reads TGCGCCAGCAGCTTGGATGAGGGGAGGGTTGCTGAAGCTTTCTTT.

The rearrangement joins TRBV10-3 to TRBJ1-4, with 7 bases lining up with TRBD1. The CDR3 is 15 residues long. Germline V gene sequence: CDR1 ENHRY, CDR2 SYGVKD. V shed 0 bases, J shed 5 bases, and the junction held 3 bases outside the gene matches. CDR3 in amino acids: CAISESRDSNEKLFF. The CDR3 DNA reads TGTGCCATCAGTGAGTCCCGGGACAGCAATGAAAAACTGTTTTTT.

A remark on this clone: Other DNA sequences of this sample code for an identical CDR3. CDR3 region: CASSLGLAGADTQYF. DNA for the CDR3: TGTGCCAGCAGCTTAGGACTAGCGGGGGCAGATACGCAGTATTTT. The chain links TRBV7-9 to TRBJ2-3; 12 bases line up with TRBD2. CDR1 SEHNR and CDR2 FQNEAQ come from the germline V gene (reference sequence). The CDR3 length is 15 residues. The ends lost 1 base at V and 4 bases at J; junction bases unmatched: 0.

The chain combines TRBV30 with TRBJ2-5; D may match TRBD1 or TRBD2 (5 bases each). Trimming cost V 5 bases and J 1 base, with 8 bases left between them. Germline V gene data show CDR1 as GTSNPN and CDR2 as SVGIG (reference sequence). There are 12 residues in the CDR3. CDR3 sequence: CAWERGQETQYF. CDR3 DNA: TGTGCCTGGGAGAGGGGCCAAGAGACCCAGTACTTC.